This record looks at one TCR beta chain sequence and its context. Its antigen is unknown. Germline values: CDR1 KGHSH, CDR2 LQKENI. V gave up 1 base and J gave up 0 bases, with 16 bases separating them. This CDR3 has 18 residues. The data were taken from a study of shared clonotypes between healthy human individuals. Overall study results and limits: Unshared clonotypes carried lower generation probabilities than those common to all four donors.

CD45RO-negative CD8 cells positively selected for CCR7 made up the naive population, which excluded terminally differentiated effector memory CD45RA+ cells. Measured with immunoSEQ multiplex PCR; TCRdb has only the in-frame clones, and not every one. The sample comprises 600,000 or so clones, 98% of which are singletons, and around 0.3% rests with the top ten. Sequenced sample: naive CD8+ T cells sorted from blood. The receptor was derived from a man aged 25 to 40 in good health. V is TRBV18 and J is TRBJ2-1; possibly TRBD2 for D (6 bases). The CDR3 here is CASSPLPFIGGSYNEQFF. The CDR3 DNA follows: TGTGCCAGCTCACCACTCCCTTTTATCGGGGGCTCCTACAATGAGCAGTTCTTC.